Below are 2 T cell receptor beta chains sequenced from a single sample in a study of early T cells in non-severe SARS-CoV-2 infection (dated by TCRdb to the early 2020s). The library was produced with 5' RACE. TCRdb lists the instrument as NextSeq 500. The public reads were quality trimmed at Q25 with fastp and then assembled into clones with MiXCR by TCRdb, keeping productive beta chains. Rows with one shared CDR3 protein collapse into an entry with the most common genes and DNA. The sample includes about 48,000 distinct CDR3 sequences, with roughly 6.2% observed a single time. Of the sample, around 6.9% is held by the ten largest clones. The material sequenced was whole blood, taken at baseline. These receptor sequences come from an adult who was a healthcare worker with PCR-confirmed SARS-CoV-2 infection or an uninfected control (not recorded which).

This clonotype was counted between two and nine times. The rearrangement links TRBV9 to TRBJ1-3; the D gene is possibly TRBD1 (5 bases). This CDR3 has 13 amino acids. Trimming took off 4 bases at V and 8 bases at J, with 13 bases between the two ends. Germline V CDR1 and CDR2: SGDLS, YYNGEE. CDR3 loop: CASSLRLGDTIYF. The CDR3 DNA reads TGTGCCAGCAGCTTGCGATTGGGGGACACCATATATTTT.

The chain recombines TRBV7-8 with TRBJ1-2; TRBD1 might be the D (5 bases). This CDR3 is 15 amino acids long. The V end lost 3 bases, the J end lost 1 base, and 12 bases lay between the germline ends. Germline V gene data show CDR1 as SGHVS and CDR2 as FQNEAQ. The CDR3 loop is CASSLGRPLNYGYTF. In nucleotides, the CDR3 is TGTGCCAGCAGCTTGGGGCGGCCGCTTAACTATGGCTACACCTTC.